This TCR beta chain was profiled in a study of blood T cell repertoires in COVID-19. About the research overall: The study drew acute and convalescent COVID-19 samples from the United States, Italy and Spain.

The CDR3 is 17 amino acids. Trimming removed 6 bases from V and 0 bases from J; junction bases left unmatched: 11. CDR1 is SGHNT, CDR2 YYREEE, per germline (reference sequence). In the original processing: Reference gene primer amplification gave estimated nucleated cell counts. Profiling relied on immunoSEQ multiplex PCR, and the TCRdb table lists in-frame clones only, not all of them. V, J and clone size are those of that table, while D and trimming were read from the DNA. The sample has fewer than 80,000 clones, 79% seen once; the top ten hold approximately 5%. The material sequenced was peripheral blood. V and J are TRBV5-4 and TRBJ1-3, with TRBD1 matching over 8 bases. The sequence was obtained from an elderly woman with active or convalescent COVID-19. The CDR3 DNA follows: TGTGCCAGCACCCCACACCCCGGGACAGGCTCTGGAAACACCATATATTTT. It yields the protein CASTPHPGTGSGNTIYF.